The present TCR beta chain was sequenced within a study of blood T cell repertoires in COVID-19. This CDR3 region has 15 residues. CDR1 LGHDT and CDR2 YNNKEL come from the germline V gene (reference sequence). Trimming cost V 5 bases and J 0 bases, with 11 bases left between them. Profiled with immunoSEQ multiplex PCR; TCRdb holds only in-frame clones, not every one. The data hold under 400,000 clones, with approximately 89% observed a single time. This TCR came from a woman aged 55-70 years with COVID-19, enrolled during active disease. Material: peripheral blood. The V gene is TRBV3-1 (or the pseudogene TRBV3-2), the J gene TRBJ1-3, with no clear D. In DNA, the CDR3 is TGTGCCAGCAGCTCCTGGAGCGGCTCTGGAAACACCATATATTTT. Its protein product is CASSSWSGSGNTIYF.